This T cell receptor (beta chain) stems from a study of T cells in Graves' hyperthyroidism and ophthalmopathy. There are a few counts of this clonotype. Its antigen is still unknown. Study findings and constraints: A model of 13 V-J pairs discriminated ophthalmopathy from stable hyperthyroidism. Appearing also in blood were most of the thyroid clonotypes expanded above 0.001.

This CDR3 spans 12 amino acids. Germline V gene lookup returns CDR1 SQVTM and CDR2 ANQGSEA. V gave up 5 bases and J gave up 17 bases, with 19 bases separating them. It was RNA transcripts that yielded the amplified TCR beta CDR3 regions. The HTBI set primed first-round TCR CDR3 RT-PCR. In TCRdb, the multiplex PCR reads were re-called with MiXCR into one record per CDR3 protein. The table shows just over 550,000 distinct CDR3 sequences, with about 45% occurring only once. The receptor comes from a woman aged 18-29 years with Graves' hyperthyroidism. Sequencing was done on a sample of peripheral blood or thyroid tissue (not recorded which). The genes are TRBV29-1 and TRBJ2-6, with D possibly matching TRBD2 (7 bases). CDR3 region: CSVTTEGGVVTF. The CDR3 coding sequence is TGCAGCGTTACGACTGAGGGGGGGGTAGTGACTTTC.